A single sample gave rise to the 28 T cell receptor beta chains below, sequenced in a study of glioma-infiltrating T cells. Using RNA template, CDR3s of TCR alpha and beta were amplified with iRepertoire arm-PCR. In TCRdb, the multiplex PCR reads were re-called with MiXCR into one record per CDR3 protein. This sample yields some 99,000 distinct CDR3 sequences, of which less than 30% are seen a single time; approximately 35% belongs to the top ten. The sample consisted of glioma tissue, nonneoplastic brain tissue, or PBMCs (not recorded which). The receptors stem from a human donor with low-grade glioma or glioblastoma, undergoing nonglioma brain surgery, or in good health (not recorded which).

This clonotype was counted at least ten times. The genes are TRBV6-2 or TRBV6-3 and TRBJ2-1, with no clear D. CDR3 size: 15 residues. Trimming removed 7 bases from V and 0 bases from J, with 13 bases in between. CDR1 and CDR2 from the germline V gene are MNHEY and SVGEGT. As DNA, the CDR3 is TGTGCCAGCACCCCGGACCGTGTCTCCTACAATGAGCAGTTCTTC. Translated: CASTPDRVSYNEQFF.

This clonotype was picked up many times. The chain combines TRBV6-1 with TRBJ2-7; 10 bases are shared with TRBD2. The CDR3 runs 17 residues. V was pared by 6 bases and J by 5 bases, with 16 bases of the junction left unmatched. CDR1 is MNHNS and CDR2 is SASEGT in the germline V gene. CDR3 nucleotide sequence: TGTGCCAGCAGCCTCCCGAAGGCTAGCGGGAGTGGGGACGAGCAGTACTTC. Amino acids: CASSLPKASGSGDEQYF.

On this clonotype itself: A much larger clone differs from this one at a single base, so this may be a read error. The chain combines TRBV19 with TRBJ1-1; D uncertain. In germline, CDR1 is LNHDA, CDR2 SQIVND (reference sequence). The CDR3 runs to 16 residues. The CDR3 reads CASSIPGRAAGTKAFF. In DNA form, the CDR3 reads TGTGCCAGTAGTATACCAGGAAGGGCCGCGGGCACTAAAGCTTTCTTT.

As for this clonotype: Germline and junction disagree at one end, which may indicate a read error. CDR3 amino acids: CASSVMTGGNLPLHF. The CDR3 DNA reads TGTGCCAGCAGTGTCATGACGGGGGGCAATTTACCCCTCCACTTT. This chain links TRBV25-1 with TRBJ1-6, with TRBD1 as a possible D gene (6 bases). This CDR3 spans 15 amino acids. CDR1 and CDR2 (germline): MGHDK, SYGVNS.

This clonotype came up many times. This rearrangement joins TRBV25-1 to TRBJ1-5; D remains ambiguous. The CDR3 is made up of 15 amino acids. Germline-derived CDR1 and CDR2 are MGHDK and SYGVNS. V lost 3 bases to trimming and J lost 0 bases, with 9 bases between them. This CDR3 reads CASSEAGGSNQPQHF. CDR3 in DNA: TGTGCCAGCAGTGAGGCCGGCGGTAGCAATCAGCCCCAGCATTTT.

This clonotype was counted only a few times. V usage is TRBV5-1 and J usage is TRBJ2-2; D is possibly TRBD1 or TRBD2 (7 bases each). The V and J ends lost 3 bases and 8 bases respectively, with 17 bases between them. Germline V gene data show CDR1 as SGHRS and CDR2 as YFSETQ. CDR3 length: 15 amino acids. The CDR3 region is CASSSGTAGPGELFF. The DNA of the CDR3 is TGCGCCAGCAGCTCAGGGACAGCGGGACCTGGGGAGCTGTTTTTT.

V gene TRBV5-1 combines with J gene TRBJ2-3; D remains ambiguous. CDR3 size: 16 residues. The V end lost 4 bases, the J end lost 0 bases, and 15 bases lay between the germline ends. CDR1 and CDR2 from the germline V gene are SGHRS and YFSETQ. CDR3 protein: CASSPLPGGSTDTQYF. The CDR3 coding sequence is TGCGCCAGCAGCCCGCTCCCCGGCGGCAGCACAGATACGCAGTATTTT.

Comment on this clonotype: Since a much larger clone is just one base distant, this may be a read error. The genes are TRBV5-1 and TRBJ2-7, with D possibly TRBD1 on 5 matching bases. The CDR3 totals 14 residues. Germline lookup yields CDR1 SGHRS and CDR2 YFSETQ. The CDR3 protein is CASSLHRPTYKQYF. CDR3 sequence (DNA): TGCGCCAGCAGCTTACACAGGCCGACCTACAAGCAGTACTTC.

In its sample, this clonotype was seen many times. V and J are TRBV20-1 and TRBJ1-5, with a weak D call TRBD1 (5 bases). This CDR3 spans 15 amino acids. The V gene lost 4 bases and the J gene lost 2 bases, with 15 bases spanning the gap. Germline-derived CDR1 and CDR2 are DFQATT and SNEGSKA (reference sequence). The CDR3 DNA is TGCAGTGCTACCGGGACGTATCAAGGCAATCAGCCCCAGCATTTT. Its protein is CSATGTYQGNQPQHF.

With regard to this clonotype: A much bigger clone sits one base away, suggesting this may be a read error. The V and J genes are TRBV7-6 and TRBJ2-7; maybe TRBD2 (6 bases). Germline V CDR1 and CDR2: SGHVS, FNYEAQ. The CDR3 extends over 14 amino acids. The CDR3 here is CASSPSVTSYEQHF. Here the CDR3 DNA reads TGTGCCAGCAGCCCTAGCGTGACCTCCTACGAGCAGCACTTC.

The V call is TRBV6-2 or TRBV6-3, the J call TRBJ2-3; no definite D call. Germline values: CDR1 MNHEY, CDR2 SVGEGT. The V end was cut by 5 bases, the J end by 2 bases, with 8 bases between. CDR3 length: 13 residues. The CDR3 protein is CASSPKTTDTQYF. The CDR3 DNA sequence: TGTGCCAGCAGTCCCAAGACCACAGATACGCAGTATTTT.

Notes on this clonotype: At one boundary the junction diverges from the germline segment, which might be a read error. The rearrangement links TRBV14 to TRBJ1-2; unclear D gene. CDR1 and CDR2 (germline): SGHDN, FVKESK. The CDR3 spans 15 residues. CDR3 region: CASGQVGSNGYGYTF. CDR3 bases: TGTGCCAGCGGCCAAGTCGGATCCAATGGATATGGCTACACCTTT. The full variable domain, with the rest looked up from reference TRBV14 and TRBJ1-2, is EAGVTQFPSHSVIEKGQTVTLRCDPISGHDNLYWYRRVMGKEIKFLLHFVKESKQDESGMPNNRFLAERTGGTYSTLKVQPAELEDSGVYFCASGQVGSNGYGYTFGSGTRLTVV.

Remarks on this clonotype: Relative to the germline gene, one junction end is altered; a read error may explain this. This chain connects TRBV29-1 to TRBJ2-7; 8 nucleotides align to TRBD2. This CDR3 comprises 13 residues. Germline CDR1 SQVTM, CDR2 ANQGSEA. CDR3 in amino acids: CSVEGGRTYDQYF. The CDR3 DNA follows: TGCAGCGTTGAAGGCGGGAGGACCTACGATCAGTACTTC.

This clonotype has ten or more counts. The rearrangement joins TRBV6-1 to TRBJ1-5; TRBD1 matches at 8 bases. The CDR3 is 17 residues long. Per the germline V gene, CDR1 is MNHNS and CDR2 is SASEGT. The J segment lost 0 bases and the V segment lost 6 bases, leaving 10 bases of the junction unmatched. CDR3 sequence (DNA): TGTGCCAGCAGCTCCGGGACAGGAGACTATAGCAATCAGCCCCAGCATTTT. Its translation is CASSSGTGDYSNQPQHF.

At least ten counts were recorded for this clonotype. The chain joins TRBV25-1 to TRBJ1-1; D not certain. Germline V gene data show CDR1 as MGHDK and CDR2 as SYGVNS. CDR3 length equals 13 residues. V was shortened by 5 bases and J by 4 bases, with 11 bases between the two germline ends. The CDR3 region is CASSLGMGTEAFF. In DNA, the CDR3 is TGTGCCAGCAGTTTAGGGATGGGCACTGAAGCTTTCTTT.

This clonotype has ten or more counts. The gene calls are TRBV28 and TRBJ1-1; TRBD1 matches at 10 bases. CDR1 and CDR2 (germline): MDHEN, SYDVKM. CDR3 length: 14 amino acids. Trimming removed 8 bases from V and 3 bases from J; junction bases left unmatched: 6. The CDR3 region has the DNA TGTGCCAGCCGGGGACAGGGGCTATACACTGAAGCTTTCTTT. This sequence encodes CASRGQGLYTEAFF.

This clonotype has ten or more counts. The chain carries TRBV5-1 and TRBJ2-3; 11 bases agree with TRBD2. The CDR3 extends over 16 amino acids. The V gene's germline CDR1 is SGHRS and CDR2 YFSETQ. V was clipped by 7 bases and J by 3 bases; unmatched bases: 10. CDR3 loop: CASASGTSGFTDTQYF. The CDR3 DNA reads as TGCGCCAGCGCCTCGGGGACTAGCGGTTTTACAGATACGCAGTATTTT.

This clonotype showed up many times. The chain joins TRBV7-2 to TRBJ2-4; D gene ambiguous. The germline CDR1 and CDR2 sequences are SGHTA and FQGNSA. Trimming took 4 bases from V and 4 from J, leaving 11 bases between them. The CDR3 runs to 14 residues. The CDR3 region has the DNA TGTGCCAGCAGCTCGACAACTGCGAAAAACATTCAGTACTTC. This encodes CASSSTTAKNIQYF.

This clonotype was counted only a few times. This rearrangement joins TRBV3-1 to TRBJ2-1, with D tentatively TRBD1 (5 bases). Looked up from germline, CDR1 is LGHDT and CDR2 is YNNKEL (reference sequence). Trimming removed 2 bases at V and 7 bases at J, with 21 bases between. The CDR3 spans 17 residues. The chain's CDR3 is CASSQTGPILVSNEQFF. In nucleotides, the CDR3 is TGTGCCAGCAGCCAAACAGGCCCGATTCTGGTATCAAATGAGCAGTTCTTC.

This clonotype was detected ten times or more. The chain recombines TRBV28 with TRBJ2-1, with a tentative D call TRBD1 (5 bases). CDR1 and CDR2 from the germline V gene are MDHEN and SYDVKM. Deletions cut 7 bases from V and 1 base from J, with 8 bases between. The CDR3 has 13 amino acids. The CDR3 sequence: CASTHRSYNEQFF. DNA of the CDR3: TGTGCCAGCACCCACAGGTCCTACAATGAGCAGTTCTTC.

In regard to this clonotype: A much larger clone differs from this one at a single base, so this may be a read error. The genes are TRBV10-1 and TRBJ2-7; D call uncertain. The CDR3 runs to 12 residues. The germline gives CDR1 WNHNN, CDR2 SYGVQD (reference sequence). CDR3 residues: CAGSEYGYEQYF. CDR3 bases: TGCGCCGGCAGTGAATACGGCTACGAGCAGTACTTC.

The genes are TRBV27 and TRBJ2-7; no definite D call. This CDR3 has 14 amino acids. CDR1 and CDR2 (germline): MNHEY, SMNVEV (reference sequence). Trimming cost V 3 bases and J 5 bases, with 14 bases left between them. The DNA for the CDR3 is TGTGCCAGCAGTTTCGTATTTTTCGTCGACGAGCAGTACTTC. Translation gives CASSFVFFVDEQYF.

This clonotype was seen repeatedly, ten times or more. V is TRBV6-7 and J is TRBJ1-5; D remains unclear. TRBV6-7 counts as an open reading frame of uncertain function. V shed 8 bases and J shed 1 base, with 9 bases lying between them. CDR3 length equals 13 residues. The CDR3 spells CASSRISNQPQHF. The CDR3 DNA follows: TGTGCCAGCTCACGAATAAGCAATCAGCCCCAGCATTTT.

This clonotype was recorded at least ten times. The rearrangement joins TRBV6-2 or TRBV6-3 to TRBJ1-1, with TRBD1 as a possible D gene (6 bases). The CDR3 is 15 amino acids. V gave up 4 bases and J gave up 3 bases, with 15 bases separating them. Per germline, CDR1 MNHEY and CDR2 SVGEGT. The DNA for the CDR3 is TGTGCCAGCAGTTTAGGACGGACAGCATACACTGAAGCTTTCTTT. Amino acids: CASSLGRTAYTEAFF.

Points on this clonotype: Possible read error: a much larger clone is one base away. The gene calls are TRBV6-1 and TRBJ1-2, with D possibly being TRBD1 (5 bases). The CDR3 loop spans 16 amino acids. The germline V gene has CDR1 MNHNS and CDR2 SASEGT. CDR3 in DNA: TGTGACAGCAGCTTCCAGGGACCCAAGACAGACTATGGCTACACCTTC. Amino acids: CDSSFQGPKTDYGYTF.

V and J are TRBV6-5 and TRBJ2-3, with TRBD2 as a possible D gene (6 bases). Germline lookup yields CDR1 MNHEY and CDR2 SVGAGI. Trimming pared 6 bases from V and 8 bases from J, leaving 30 bases between. This CDR3 has 18 residues. Written as DNA, the CDR3 is TGTGCCAGCAGCGTAGCTACAGGCCGTAGCGGAACCCCTGGTACGCAGTATTTT. Amino acid sequence: CASSVATGRSGTPGTQYF.

This clonotype came up many times. The chain couples TRBV2 to TRBJ1-5; D gene uncertain. The CDR3 totals 15 residues. With 5 bases removed from V and 4 bases from J, the gap between germline ends came to 15 bases. The V gene's germline CDR1 is SNHLY and CDR2 FYNNEI. The DNA for the CDR3 is TGTGCCAGCAGTCCCCTCGAAGGGTCAAATCAGCCCCAGCATTTT. Amino acid sequence: CASSPLEGSNQPQHF.

This clonotype was counted at least ten times. This rearrangement joins TRBV4-2 to TRBJ2-7; D may be TRBD2 (5 bases). V was pared by 3 bases and J by 4 bases, with 13 bases between. The CDR3 loop spans 14 amino acids. Looked up from germline, CDR1 is LGHNA and CDR2 is YNFKEQ. CDR3: CASSQDGPGYEQYF. CDR3 coding DNA: TGTGCCAGCAGCCAGGACGGACCGGGGTACGAGCAGTACTTC.